This passage covers 24 T cell receptor beta chains from one sample sequenced in a study of OX40 agonist ivuxolimab in advanced cancers. The table came from immunoSEQ multiplex PCR; TCRdb's copy has only in-frame clones and leaves some out. The sample lists about 72,000 clones, over 85% seen once, with around 2.5% in the top ten. The sequences come from CD4+ or CD8+ T cells sorted from blood, collected in a trial of the OX40 agonist ivuxolimab. Receptors originate from an adult with an advanced solid tumor such as melanoma, head and neck, liver or kidney cancer.

The J gene is TRBJ2-5, the V gene TRBV7-9; D gene unclear. Germline values: CDR1 SEHNR, CDR2 FQNEAQ (reference sequence). This CDR3 comprises 14 residues. The V gene lost 5 bases and the J gene lost 0 bases, with 10 bases spanning the gap. CDR3 bases: TGTGCCAGCAGCCAGGCCTCGTACCAAGAGACCCAGTACTTC. Translating gives CASSQASYQETQYF.

Only one count was recorded for this clone. The CDR3 DNA reads as TGTGCCAGCAGCTTGCGGGCTCAAGGCTACACCTTC. Its protein is CASSLRAQGYTF. This chain links TRBV5-6 with TRBJ1-2, with D unclear. The CDR3 contains 12 residues. V was cut by 1 base and J by 8 bases, with 9 bases left in between. Germline V gene sequence: CDR1 SGHDT, CDR2 YYEEEE.

This chain joins TRBV5-1 and TRBJ1-2; D gene uncertain. This CDR3 has 14 amino acids. CDR1 SGHRS and CDR2 YFSETQ come from the germline V gene. V lost 0 bases and J 4 bases, leaving 10 bases between the germline ends. The CDR3, as DNA: TGCGCCAGCAGCTTGGAGGCAGGAGGCTATGGCTACACCTTC. The encoded protein is CASSLEAGGYGYTF.

The chain carries TRBV2 and TRBJ2-3; 7 nucleotides line up with TRBD1. The V gene's germline CDR1 is SNHLY and CDR2 FYNNEI. The CDR3 covers 17 residues. J was trimmed by 4 bases and V by 3 bases; bases with no gene match: 13. DNA for the CDR3: TGTGCCAGCAGTGAGGCCCCAGGGACAGACCGGGCAGATACGCAGTATTTT. Translation: CASSEAPGTDRADTQYF.

The V and J genes are TRBV7-9 and TRBJ2-2; 13 nucleotides match TRBD2. Losses at the gene ends were 4 bases for V and 7 bases for J; bases not matched to a gene: 12. The germline V gene encodes CDR1 SEHNR and CDR2 FQNEAQ (reference sequence). This CDR3 region has 18 residues. The CDR3 protein is CASSSPTSGRAEGGELFF. The CDR3, as DNA: TGTGCCAGCAGCTCCCCAACTAGCGGGAGGGCCGAGGGCGGGGAGCTGTTTTTT.

The chain joins TRBV5-4 to TRBJ1-4, with D possibly matching TRBD1 (5 bases). The germline gives CDR1 SGHNT, CDR2 YYREEE (reference sequence). CDR3 length: 15 amino acids. V gave up 4 bases and J gave up 8 bases, with 18 bases separating them. The CDR3 reads CASSGSAGWAEKLFF. The CDR3 nucleotides are TGTGCCAGCAGCGGGTCCGCAGGGTGGGCAGAAAAACTGTTTTTT.

The chain uses TRBV7-2 and TRBJ1-4; 7 nucleotides align to TRBD1. V was clipped by 5 bases and J by 10 bases; unmatched bases: 4. The CDR3 loop spans 12 amino acids. From germline, CDR1 is SGHTA and CDR2 FQGNSA. The CDR3 loop reads CASSTRTGKLFF. The CDR3 DNA sequence: TGTGCCAGCAGCACACGGACAGGAAAACTGTTTTTT.

The chain has TRBV9 and TRBJ2-7; 8 bases fit TRBD1. The junction had 4 bases not matched to a gene; V was cut back by 1 base and J by 7 bases. CDR1 and CDR2 (germline): SGDLS, YYNGEE. CDR3 length equals 13 residues. The DNA of the CDR3 is TGTGCCAGCAGCGTACAGGGGGCGGGGGAGCAGTACTTC. It translates to CASSVQGAGEQYF.

This clone was recorded a few times. The chain is built from TRBV2 and TRBJ2-3, with TRBD2 as a possible D gene (7 bases). The CDR3 spans 18 residues. The V gene lost 5 bases and the J gene lost 1 base, with 22 bases spanning the gap. Looked up from germline, CDR1 is SNHLY and CDR2 is FYNNEI. The CDR3 loop is CASSLRGAQIVGTDTQYF. The CDR3, as DNA: TGTGCCAGCAGTCTCCGGGGGGCTCAGATTGTTGGCACAGATACGCAGTATTTT.

This chain uses TRBV4-2 with TRBJ1-3; D ambiguous. The CDR3 is made up of 15 amino acids. V gave up 4 bases and J gave up 0 bases, with 10 bases separating them. Germline V CDR1 and CDR2: LGHNA, YNFKEQ. The CDR3 is CASSPDGHSGNTIYF. CDR3 DNA sequence: TGTGCCAGCAGCCCGGACGGCCACTCTGGAAACACCATATATTTT.

V and J are TRBV6-4 and TRBJ2-3; 7 nucleotides align to TRBD2. This CDR3 region has 15 residues. Germline V gives CDR1 MRHNA, CDR2 SNTAGT. V shed 2 bases, J shed 0 bases, and the junction held 2 bases outside the gene matches. CDR3 nucleotides: TGTGCCAGCAGTGACAGAGCGGGGAGCACAGATACGCAGTATTTT. It codes for CASSDRAGSTDTQYF.

V is TRBV6-1 and J is TRBJ1-5, with D maybe TRBD1 (6 bases). The germline V gene encodes CDR1 MNHNS and CDR2 SASEGT. This CDR3 is built from 18 residues. V lost 1 base to trimming and J lost 7 bases, with 23 bases between them. The CDR3: CASSEGTDWSGVGQPQHF. The DNA of the CDR3 is TGTGCCAGCAGTGAAGGGACAGACTGGTCGGGCGTAGGGCAGCCCCAGCATTTT.

CDR3 region: CASSLVLAGQETQYF. The CDR3 bases are TGTGCCAGCAGCTTGGTGTTAGCGGGACAAGAGACCCAGTACTTC. The chain couples TRBV5-4 to TRBJ2-5; 8 bases line up with TRBD2. The CDR3 has 15 residues. In germline, CDR1 is SGHNT, CDR2 YYREEE (reference sequence). Trimming at V came to 0 bases and at J to 2 bases, leaving 3 bases not matched to a gene.

The chain carries TRBV7-8 and TRBJ2-3; no definite D call. CDR1 and CDR2 (germline): SGHVS, FQNEAQ. The CDR3 spans 17 residues. Trimming removed 1 base at V and 7 bases at J, with 21 bases between. The CDR3 nucleotides are TGTGCCAGCAGCTTAGGAAGTGAGTCCGACTTCCTTAATACGCAGTATTTT. Residues: CASSLGSESDFLNTQYF.

This chain uses TRBV15 with TRBJ1-2, with 11 bases matching TRBD1. The CDR3 has 14 residues. The V gene's germline CDR1 is LNHNV and CDR2 YYDKDF (reference sequence). The V segment lost 3 bases and the J segment 7 bases; nucleotides outside the gene matches: 4. The CDR3 nucleotides read TGTGCCACCAGCAGGGGACAGGGGGACGGTGGCTACACCTTC. Translation gives CATSRGQGDGGYTF.

This chain uses TRBV7-9 with TRBJ2-5, with a tentative D call TRBD1 (6 bases). With 8 bases removed from V and 3 bases from J, the gap between germline ends came to 7 bases. The CDR3 runs 11 residues. CDR1 is SEHNR, CDR2 FQNEAQ, per germline (reference sequence). The CDR3, as DNA: TGTGCCAGCGAGGGGGAAGAGACCCAGTACTTC. It codes for CASEGEETQYF.

The rearrangement links TRBV5-6 to TRBJ1-4; D remains ambiguous. V was trimmed by 7 bases and J by 0 bases, leaving 13 bases between them. Germline CDR1 and CDR2: SGHDT and YYEEEE. The CDR3 extends over 15 amino acids. The chain's CDR3 is CASSVWGTTNEKLFF. The CDR3 DNA reads TGTGCCAGCTCCGTCTGGGGTACAACTAATGAAAAACTGTTTTTT.

The chain links TRBV6-1 to TRBJ1-1; D is perhaps TRBD1 (6 bases). CDR1 and CDR2 (germline): MNHNS, SASEGT. The CDR3 has 15 residues. Trimming shortened V by 4 bases and J by 3 bases, and 15 bases separated the two germline ends. The CDR3 sequence: CASSVLGGADTEAFF. Written as DNA, the CDR3 is TGTGCCAGCAGTGTATTGGGGGGCGCAGACACTGAAGCTTTCTTT.

The V gene is TRBV7-9, the J gene TRBJ2-7, with TRBD1 matching 9 bases. V was pared by 3 bases and J by 4 bases, with 7 bases of the junction left unmatched. This CDR3 has 15 residues. Germline V gives CDR1 SEHNR, CDR2 FQNEAQ (reference sequence). CDR3 loop: CASSLRGQGEYEQYF. CDR3 nucleotide sequence: TGTGCCAGCAGCTTGAGGGGACAGGGAGAATACGAGCAGTACTTC.

This clone has only one observation. The rearrangement joins TRBV14 to TRBJ1-3; possibly TRBD1 for D (5 bases). Trimming removed 8 bases from V and 9 bases from J, with 20 bases in between. The length of the CDR3 is 14 residues. Germline lookup yields CDR1 SGHDN and CDR2 FVKESK. This chain's CDR3 is CASGRDVGPGTIYF. CDR3 sequence (DNA): TGTGCCAGCGGCCGGGACGTCGGACCGGGCACCATATATTTT.

The gene calls are TRBV5-1 and TRBJ1-4, with 11 bases aligning to TRBD1. Germline assignment: CDR1 SGHRS and CDR2 YFSETQ. J lost 7 bases, V lost 4 bases, and 12 bases had no gene match. The CDR3 sequence is 17 residues long. CDR3 amino acids: CASSLARTGTGGEKLFF. The CDR3 bases are TGCGCCAGCAGCCTAGCGCGGACCGGGACAGGGGGTGAAAAACTGTTTTTT.

The count of this clone is one. The V and J genes are TRBV14 and TRBJ2-7, with D possibly TRBD2 on 6 matching bases. Germline V gives CDR1 SGHDN, CDR2 FVKESK. The CDR3 is 15 residues long. Trimming took off 2 bases at V and 7 bases at J, with 18 bases between the two ends. CDR3 coding DNA: TGTGCCAGCAGCCAAATAAGTTTTCGGGCGGGGGAGCAGTACTTC. Its protein product is CASSQISFRAGEQYF.

The V gene is TRBV2, the J gene TRBJ1-2; D call uncertain. This CDR3 comprises 13 residues. Trimming left V 7 bases short and J 6 bases short, with 15 bases between. CDR1 and CDR2 (germline): SNHLY, FYNNEI. Here the CDR3 reads CASIQWSADGYTF. As DNA, the CDR3 is TGTGCCAGCATTCAGTGGTCAGCGGATGGCTACACCTTC.

Concerning this clone itself: The same CDR3 also results from other DNA sequences found in this sample. This rearrangement joins TRBV6-1 to TRBJ1-2; TRBD1 is a possible D gene (6 bases). The V end was cut by 4 bases, the J end by 4 bases, with 10 bases between. The CDR3 runs to 13 residues. Germline-derived CDR1 and CDR2 are MNHNS and SASEGT. The CDR3 sequence is CASSVQGSYGYTF. The CDR3 nucleotides are TGTGCCAGCAGTGTACAGGGAAGCTATGGCTACACCTTC.